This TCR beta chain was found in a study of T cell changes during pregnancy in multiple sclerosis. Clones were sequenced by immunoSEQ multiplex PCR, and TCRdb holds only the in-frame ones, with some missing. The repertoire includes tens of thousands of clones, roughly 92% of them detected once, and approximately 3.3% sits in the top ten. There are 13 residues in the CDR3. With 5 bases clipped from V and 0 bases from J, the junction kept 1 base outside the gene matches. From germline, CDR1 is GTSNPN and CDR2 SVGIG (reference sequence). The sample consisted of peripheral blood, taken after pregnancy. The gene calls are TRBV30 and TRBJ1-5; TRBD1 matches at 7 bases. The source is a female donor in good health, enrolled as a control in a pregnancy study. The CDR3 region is CAWDRDSNQPQHF. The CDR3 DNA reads TGTGCCTGGGACAGGGATAGCAATCAGCCCCAGCATTTT.